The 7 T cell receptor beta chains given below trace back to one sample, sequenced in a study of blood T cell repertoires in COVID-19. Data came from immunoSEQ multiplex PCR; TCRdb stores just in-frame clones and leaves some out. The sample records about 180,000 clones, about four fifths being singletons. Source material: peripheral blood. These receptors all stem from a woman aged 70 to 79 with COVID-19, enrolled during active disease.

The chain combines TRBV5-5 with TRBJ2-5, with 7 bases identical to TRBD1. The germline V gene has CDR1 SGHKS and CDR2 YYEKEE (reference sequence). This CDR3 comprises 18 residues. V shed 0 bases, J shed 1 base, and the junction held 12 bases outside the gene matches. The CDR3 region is CASSLGTGASFLQETQYF. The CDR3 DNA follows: TGTGCCAGCAGCTTGGGGACAGGAGCGTCCTTCCTCCAAGAGACCCAGTACTTC.

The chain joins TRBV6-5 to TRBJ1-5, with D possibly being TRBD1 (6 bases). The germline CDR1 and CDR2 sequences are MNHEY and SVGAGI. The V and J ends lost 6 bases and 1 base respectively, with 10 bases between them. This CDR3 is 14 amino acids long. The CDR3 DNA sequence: TGTGCCAGCAGCCTTAGGGGGAGCAATCAGCCCCAGCATTTT. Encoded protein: CASSLRGSNQPQHF.

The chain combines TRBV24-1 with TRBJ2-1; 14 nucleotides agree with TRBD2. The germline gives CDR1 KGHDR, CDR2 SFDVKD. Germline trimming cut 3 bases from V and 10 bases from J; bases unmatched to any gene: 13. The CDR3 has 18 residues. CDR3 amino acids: CATSDMIPGLAGVNEQFF. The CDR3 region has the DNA TGTGCCACCAGTGATATGATTCCGGGACTAGCGGGAGTCAACGAGCAGTTCTTC.

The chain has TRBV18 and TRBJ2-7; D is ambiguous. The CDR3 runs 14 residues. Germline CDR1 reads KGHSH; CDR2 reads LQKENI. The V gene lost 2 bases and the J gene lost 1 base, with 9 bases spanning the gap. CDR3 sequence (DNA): TGTGCCAGCTCACCAACCGCCAGTTCCTACGAGCAGTACTTC. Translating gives CASSPTASSYEQYF.

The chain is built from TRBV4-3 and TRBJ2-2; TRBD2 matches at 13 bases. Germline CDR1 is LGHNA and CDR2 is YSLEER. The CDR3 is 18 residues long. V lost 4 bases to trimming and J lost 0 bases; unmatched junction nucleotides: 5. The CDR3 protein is CASSRSGTSGANTGELFF. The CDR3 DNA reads TGCGCCAGCAGCCGATCCGGGACTAGCGGGGCGAACACCGGGGAGCTGTTTTTT.

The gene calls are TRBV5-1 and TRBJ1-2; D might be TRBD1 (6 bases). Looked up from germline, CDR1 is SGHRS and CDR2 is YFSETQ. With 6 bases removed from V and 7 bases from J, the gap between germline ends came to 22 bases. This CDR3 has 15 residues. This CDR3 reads CASKTTIVQGSGYTF. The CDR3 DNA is TGCGCCAGCAAGACGACCATAGTCCAGGGGTCTGGCTACACCTTC.

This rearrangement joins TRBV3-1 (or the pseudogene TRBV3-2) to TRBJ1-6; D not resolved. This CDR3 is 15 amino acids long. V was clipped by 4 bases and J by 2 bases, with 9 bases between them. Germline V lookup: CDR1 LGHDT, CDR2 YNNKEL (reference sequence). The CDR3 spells CASSPAEAYNSPLHF. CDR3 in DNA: TGTGCCAGCAGCCCAGCAGAGGCCTATAATTCACCCCTCCACTTT.